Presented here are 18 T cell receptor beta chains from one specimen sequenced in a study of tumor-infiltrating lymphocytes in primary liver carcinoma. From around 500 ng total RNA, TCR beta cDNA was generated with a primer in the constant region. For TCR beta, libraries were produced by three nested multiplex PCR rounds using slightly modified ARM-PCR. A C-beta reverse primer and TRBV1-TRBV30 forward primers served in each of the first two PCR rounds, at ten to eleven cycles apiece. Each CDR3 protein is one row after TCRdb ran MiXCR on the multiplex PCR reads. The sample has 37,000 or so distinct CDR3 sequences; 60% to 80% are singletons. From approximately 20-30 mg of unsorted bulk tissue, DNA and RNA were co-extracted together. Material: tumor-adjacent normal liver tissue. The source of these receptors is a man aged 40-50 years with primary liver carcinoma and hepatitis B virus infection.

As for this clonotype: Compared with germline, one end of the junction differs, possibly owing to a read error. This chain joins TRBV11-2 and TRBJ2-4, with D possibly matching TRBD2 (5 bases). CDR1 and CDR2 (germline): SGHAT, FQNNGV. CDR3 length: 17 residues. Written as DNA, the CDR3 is TGTGCCAGCAGTTTAGATACTAACGGGATTGCCAAAAACATTCAGTACTTC. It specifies CASSLDTNGIAKNIQYF.

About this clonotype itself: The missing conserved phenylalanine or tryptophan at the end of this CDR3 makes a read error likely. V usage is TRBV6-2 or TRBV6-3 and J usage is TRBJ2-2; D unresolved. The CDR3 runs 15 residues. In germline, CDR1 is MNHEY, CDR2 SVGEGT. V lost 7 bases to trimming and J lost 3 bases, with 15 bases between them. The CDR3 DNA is TGTGCCAGCACCCCAGCGTGGGTGGACACCGGGGAGCTGTTTTTA. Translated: CASTPAWVDTGELFL.

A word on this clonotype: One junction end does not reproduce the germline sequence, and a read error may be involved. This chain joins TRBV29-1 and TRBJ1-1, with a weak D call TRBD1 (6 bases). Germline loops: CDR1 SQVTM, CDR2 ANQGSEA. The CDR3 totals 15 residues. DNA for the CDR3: TGTAGCGTTGAAGGAGGGGACACAGTGATCACTGAAACTTTCTTT. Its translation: CSVEGGDTVITETFF. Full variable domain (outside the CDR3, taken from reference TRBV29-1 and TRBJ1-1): SAVISQKPSRDICQRGTSLTIQCQVDSQVTMMFWYRQQPGQSLTLIATANQGSEATYESGFVIDKFPISRPNLTFSTLTVSNMSPEDSSIYLCSVEGGDTVITETFFGQGTRLTVV.

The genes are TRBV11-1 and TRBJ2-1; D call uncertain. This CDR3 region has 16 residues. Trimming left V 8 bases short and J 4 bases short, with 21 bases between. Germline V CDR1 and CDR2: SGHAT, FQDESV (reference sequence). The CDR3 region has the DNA TGTGCCAGCGGCCCCCGGGTGGCGGACCCATACAATGAGCAGTTCTTC. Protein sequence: CASGPRVADPYNEQFF.

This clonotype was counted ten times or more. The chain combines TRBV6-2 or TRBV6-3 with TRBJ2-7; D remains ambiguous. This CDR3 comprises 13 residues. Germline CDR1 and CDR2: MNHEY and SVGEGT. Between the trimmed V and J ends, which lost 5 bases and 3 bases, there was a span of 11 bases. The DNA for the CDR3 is TGTGCCAGCAGTGCCGACCGTCACTACGAGCAGTACTTC. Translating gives CASSADRHYEQYF.

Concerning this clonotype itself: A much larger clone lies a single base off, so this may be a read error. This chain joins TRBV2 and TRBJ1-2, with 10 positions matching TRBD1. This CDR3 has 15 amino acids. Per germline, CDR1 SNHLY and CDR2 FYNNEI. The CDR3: CAGSRDRGYGSGYTF. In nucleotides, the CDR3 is TGTGCCGGCAGCCGGGACAGGGGTTACGGCTCTGGCTACACCTTC.

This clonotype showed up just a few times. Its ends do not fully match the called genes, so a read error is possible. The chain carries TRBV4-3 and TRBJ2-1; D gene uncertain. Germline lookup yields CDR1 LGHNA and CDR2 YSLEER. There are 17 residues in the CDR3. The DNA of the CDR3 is TGCGCCAGCGGCCAAGTACATCAGCGTGAGCCCTACAATGAGCAGTTCTTC. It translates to CASGQVHQREPYNEQFF.

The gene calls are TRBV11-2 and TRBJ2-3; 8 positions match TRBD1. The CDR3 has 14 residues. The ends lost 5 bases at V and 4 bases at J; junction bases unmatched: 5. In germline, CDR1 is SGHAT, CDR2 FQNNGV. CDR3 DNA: TGTGCCAGCAGCCTGGACAGGGTAGCAGATACGCAGTATTTT. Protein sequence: CASSLDRVADTQYF. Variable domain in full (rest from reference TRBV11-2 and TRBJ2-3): EAGVAQSPRYKIIEKRQSVAFWCNPISGHATLYWYQQILGQGPKLLIQFQNNGVVDDSQLPKDRFSAERLKGVDSTLKIQPAKLEDSAVYLCASSLDRVADTQYFGPGTRLTVL.

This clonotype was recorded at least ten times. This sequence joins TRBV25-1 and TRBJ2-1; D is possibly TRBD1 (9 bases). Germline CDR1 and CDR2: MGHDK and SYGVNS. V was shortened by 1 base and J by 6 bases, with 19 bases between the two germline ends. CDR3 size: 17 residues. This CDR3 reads CASSELAGQGNFNEQFF. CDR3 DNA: TGTGCCAGCAGTGAATTAGCGGGACAGGGTAACTTCAATGAGCAGTTCTTC. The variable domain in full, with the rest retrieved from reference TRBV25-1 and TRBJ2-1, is EADIYQTPRYLVIGTGKKITLECSQTMGHDKMYWYQQDPGMELHLIHYSYGVNSTEKGDLSSESTVSRIRTEHFPLTLESARPSHTSQYLCASSELAGQGNFNEQFFGPGTRLTVL.

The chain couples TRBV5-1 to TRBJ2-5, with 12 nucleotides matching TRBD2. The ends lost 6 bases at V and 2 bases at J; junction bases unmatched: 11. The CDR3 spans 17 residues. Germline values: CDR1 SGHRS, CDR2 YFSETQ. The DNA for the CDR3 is TGCGCCAGCAACTCCTACAGACTAGCGGGAGAGCAAGAGACCCAGTACTTC. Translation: CASNSYRLAGEQETQYF.

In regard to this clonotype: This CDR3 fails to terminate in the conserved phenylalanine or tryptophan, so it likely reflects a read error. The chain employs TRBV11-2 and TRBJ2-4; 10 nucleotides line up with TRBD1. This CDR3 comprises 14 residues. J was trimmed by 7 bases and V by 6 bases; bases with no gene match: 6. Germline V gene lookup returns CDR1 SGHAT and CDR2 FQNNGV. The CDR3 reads CASSSGTGDNIQYH. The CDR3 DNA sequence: TGTGCCAGCAGTTCCGGGACAGGGGATAACATTCAGTACCAC.

In DNA form, the CDR3 reads TGTGCCTGGAGTGCCAGGCCTAGCGCGTTTAACAATGAGCAGTTCTTC. Translating gives CAWSARPSAFNNEQFF. This chain uses TRBV30 with TRBJ2-1, with D perhaps matching TRBD2 (6 bases). There are 16 residues in the CDR3. Germline V gene lookup returns CDR1 GTSNPN and CDR2 SVGIG (reference sequence). V gave up 1 base and J gave up 5 bases, with 18 bases separating them.

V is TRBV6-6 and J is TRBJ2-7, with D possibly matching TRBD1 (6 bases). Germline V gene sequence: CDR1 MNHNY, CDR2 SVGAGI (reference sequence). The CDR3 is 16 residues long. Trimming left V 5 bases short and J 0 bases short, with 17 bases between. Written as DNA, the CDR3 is TGTGCCAGCAGTCATTACCCGGGACACAGCTCCTACGAGCAGTACTTC. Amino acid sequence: CASSHYPGHSSYEQYF.

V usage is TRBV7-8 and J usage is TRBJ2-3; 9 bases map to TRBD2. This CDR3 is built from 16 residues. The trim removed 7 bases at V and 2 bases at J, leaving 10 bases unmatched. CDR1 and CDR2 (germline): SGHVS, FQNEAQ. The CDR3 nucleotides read TGTGCCAGCATCCACGCACTAGCGGGCGACACAGATACGCAGTATTTT. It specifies CASIHALAGDTDTQYF.

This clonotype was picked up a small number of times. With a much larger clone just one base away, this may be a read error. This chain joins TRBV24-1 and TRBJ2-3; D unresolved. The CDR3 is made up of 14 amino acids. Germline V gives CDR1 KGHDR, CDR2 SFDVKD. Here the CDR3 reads CATSSVGRAETQYF. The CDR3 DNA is TGTGCCACCAGTAGTGTAGGGCGCGCAGAAACGCAGTATTTT.

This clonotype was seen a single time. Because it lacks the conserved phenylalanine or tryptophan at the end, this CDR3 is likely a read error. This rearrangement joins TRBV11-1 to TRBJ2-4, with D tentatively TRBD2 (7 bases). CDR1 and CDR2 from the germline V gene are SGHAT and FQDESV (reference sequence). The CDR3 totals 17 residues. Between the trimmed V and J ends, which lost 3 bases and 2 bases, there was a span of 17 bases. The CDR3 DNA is TGTGCCAGCAGCTTTCTCGGGACAAGCGGGACCAAAAACATTCAGTACTCC. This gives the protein CASSFLGTSGTKNIQYS.

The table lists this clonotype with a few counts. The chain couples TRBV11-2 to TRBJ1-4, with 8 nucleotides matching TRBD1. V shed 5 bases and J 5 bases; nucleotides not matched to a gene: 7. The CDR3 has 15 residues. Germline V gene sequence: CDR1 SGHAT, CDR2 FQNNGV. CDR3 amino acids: CASSPWTGLNEKLFF. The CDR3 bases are TGTGCCAGCAGCCCTTGGACAGGGCTAAATGAAAAACTGTTTTTT.

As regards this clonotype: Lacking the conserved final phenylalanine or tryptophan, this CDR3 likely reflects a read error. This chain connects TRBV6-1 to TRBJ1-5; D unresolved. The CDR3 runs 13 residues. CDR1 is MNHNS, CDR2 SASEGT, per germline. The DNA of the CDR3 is TGTGCCAGCAGTGGAGAGAGGAATCAGCCTCAGCATTTG. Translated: CASSGERNQPQHL.